The 15 T cell receptor beta chains given below trace back to one sample, sequenced in a study of blood T cell repertoires in COVID-19. Method: immunoSEQ multiplex PCR; TCRdb's copy keeps in-frame clones and lacks some. The repertoire holds around 250,000 clones, about 82% seen once, with more than 2% in the top ten. The source material was PBMCs or T cells enriched from blood (not recorded which). The receptors stem from a woman aged 50 to 60 who had recovered from COVID-19.

This sequence joins TRBV9 and TRBJ1-5, with D possibly being TRBD1 (6 bases). Between the trimmed V and J ends, which lost 4 bases and 3 bases, there was a span of 14 bases. The V gene's germline CDR1 is SGDLS and CDR2 YYNGEE. The CDR3 runs 15 residues. This CDR3 is CASSSNSGDNQPQHF. The CDR3 DNA is TGTGCCAGCAGCAGCAATTCAGGGGACAATCAGCCCCAGCATTTT.

The genes are TRBV30 and TRBJ1-5; D might be TRBD1 (6 bases). The V end lost 3 bases, the J end lost 4 bases, and 16 bases lay between the germline ends. The CDR3 is made up of 15 amino acids. Germline-derived CDR1 and CDR2 are GTSNPN and SVGIG (reference sequence). The CDR3 DNA reads as TGTGCCTGGAGACCTACAGGGAGGGGAAATCAGCCCCAGCATTTT. Residues: CAWRPTGRGNQPQHF.

V is TRBV19 and J is TRBJ1-1; TRBD1 is a possible D gene (5 bases). Germline CDR1 reads LNHDA; CDR2 reads SQIVND (reference sequence). The V end was cut by 3 bases, the J end by 0 bases, with 14 bases between. This CDR3 is 16 amino acids long. CDR3 nucleotide sequence: TGTGCCAGTAGTATCCGGGGGGGAGGAATGAACACTGAAGCTTTCTTT. It yields the protein CASSIRGGGMNTEAFF.

V gene TRBV5-4 combines with J gene TRBJ2-7; D unresolved. The CDR3 has 13 residues. Trimming left V 6 bases short and J 0 bases short, with 10 bases between. Germline V gene data show CDR1 as SGHNT and CDR2 as YYREEE (reference sequence). The CDR3 loop reads CASKSPYSYEQYF. The CDR3 DNA sequence: TGTGCCAGCAAGAGTCCCTACTCCTACGAGCAGTACTTC.

V gene TRBV11-1 combines with J gene TRBJ2-1, with TRBD2 identical over 9 bases. Germline assignment: CDR1 SGHAT and CDR2 FQDESV (reference sequence). This CDR3 comprises 19 residues. V shed 0 bases, J shed 0 bases, and the junction held 9 bases outside the gene matches. CDR3 in amino acids: CASSLASASGTSSYNEQFF. CDR3 coding DNA: TGTGCCAGCAGCTTAGCGTCGGCTAGCGGGACCAGCTCCTACAATGAGCAGTTCTTC.

The chain employs TRBV27 and TRBJ2-3, with D perhaps TRBD1 (5 bases). The CDR3 length is 15 residues. Germline V lookup: CDR1 MNHEY, CDR2 SMNVEV (reference sequence). Trimming shortened V by 3 bases and J by 7 bases, and 17 bases separated the two germline ends. The CDR3 nucleotides read TGTGCCAGCAGTTTCGATGGGGCATCCCTAAATACGCAGTATTTT. Its protein is CASSFDGASLNTQYF.

The rearrangement links TRBV5-6 to TRBJ2-7; 11 bases are shared with TRBD1. V was clipped by 3 bases and J by 3 bases; unmatched bases: 8. The CDR3 extends over 16 amino acids. Looked up from germline, CDR1 is SGHDT and CDR2 is YYEEEE. CDR3 protein: CASSYYSGTGGYEQYF. CDR3 nucleotides: TGTGCCAGCAGCTACTACTCCGGGACAGGGGGCTACGAGCAGTACTTC.

The chain joins TRBV27 to TRBJ2-5; maybe TRBD2 (6 bases). Between the trimmed V and J ends, which lost 5 bases and 3 bases, there was a span of 13 bases. Germline loops: CDR1 MNHEY, CDR2 SMNVEV (reference sequence). The CDR3 consists of 14 residues. The CDR3 DNA sequence: TGTGCCAGCAGTAACCGGGACTCCAAAGAGACCCAGTACTTC. This gives the protein CASSNRDSKETQYF.

The CDR3 DNA reads TGTGCCAGCAGCTTAGGCGGGGGGACCGTAGAGACCCAGTACTTC. The encoded protein is CASSLGGGTVETQYF. The chain has TRBV11-1 and TRBJ2-5; 8 bases are a match to TRBD2. Per germline, CDR1 SGHAT and CDR2 FQDESV (reference sequence). The CDR3 contains 15 residues. J was trimmed by 4 bases and V by 1 base; bases with no gene match: 5.

About this clone itself: This CDR3 is also generated by other DNA sequences in the sample. The rearrangement uses TRBV12-3 or TRBV12-4 and TRBJ1-4; D might be TRBD1 (5 bases). Trimming shortened V by 1 base and J by 7 bases, and 7 bases separated the two germline ends. The CDR3 consists of 13 residues. CDR3 residues: CASSLEGAEKLFF. The CDR3 DNA reads as TGTGCCAGCAGTTTAGAAGGGGCTGAAAAACTGTTTTTT.

This rearrangement joins TRBV21-1 to TRBJ1-5; the table's D gene call, TRBD1, was not cross checked with the DNA. TRBV21-1 has pseudogene status. CDR3 size: 15 residues. In nucleotides, the CDR3 is TGTGCCAGCAGCAAAGACGAGACAGGTCGACAGCCCCAGCATTTT. It codes for CASSKDETGRQPQHF.

The gene calls are TRBV6-5 and TRBJ1-1; 8 bases are a match to TRBD1. The CDR3 spans 14 residues. Germline V lookup: CDR1 MNHEY, CDR2 SVGAGI. V dropped 6 bases and J dropped 4; count of bases not matched to a gene: 7. The CDR3 is CASRNTGGGTEAFF. CDR3 sequence (DNA): TGTGCCAGCAGAAATACAGGGGGAGGCACTGAAGCTTTCTTT.

This rearrangement joins TRBV6-6 to TRBJ1-1; TRBD1 aligns across 11 bases. The germline gives CDR1 MNHNY, CDR2 SVGAGI (reference sequence). The trim removed 5 bases at V and 5 bases at J, leaving 13 bases unmatched. The CDR3 contains 17 residues. CDR3: CASSRSGTGGGWTEAFF. CDR3 nucleotide sequence: TGTGCCAGCAGTCGATCCGGGACAGGGGGAGGTTGGACTGAAGCTTTCTTT.

The rearrangement uses TRBV9 and TRBJ2-1; a possible D gene is TRBD1 (5 bases). Trimming removed 3 bases from V and 6 bases from J, with 10 bases in between. The length of the CDR3 is 13 residues. Germline CDR1 is SGDLS and CDR2 is YYNGEE. CDR3 sequence reads: CASSAHRSNEQFF. The CDR3 coding sequence is TGTGCCAGCAGCGCCCACAGGAGCAATGAGCAGTTCTTC.

This chain connects TRBV25-1 to TRBJ2-7, with 8 bases fitting TRBD1. The length of the CDR3 is 13 residues. Trimming cost V 5 bases and J 3 bases; bases outside gene matches: 3. CDR1 and CDR2 (germline): MGHDK, SYGVNS. Here the CDR3 DNA reads TGTGCCAGCAGTATAGGACAGGGCTACGAGCAGTACTTC. Amino acids: CASSIGQGYEQYF.